These T cell receptor beta chains were read from a single sample in a study of blood T cell repertoires in COVID-19. Assay: immunoSEQ multiplex PCR; the TCRdb copy retains only in-frame clones and omits some. Of some 70,000 clones listed, more than 75% were seen once; the top ten hold 16%. Material for sequencing was peripheral blood. The receptors originated from a man aged 35 to 55 with COVID-19, enrolled during active disease. CDR3s include the opening cysteine and the closing phenylalanine or tryptophan. The D gene is left open where the match is weak. Size tells how often a clone was seen (once, few, many) or the class of an expanded clone, and some rows leave it out.

v_call d_call clone_size cdr3_aa
TRBV5-5 TRBD1 NA CASSIRQGPTYEQYF
TRBV10-3 NA NA CATRSLSNQPQHF
TRBV6-1 NA NA CASSEAALGFFYEQYF
TRBV9 TRBD1 few CASSGTGSGNTIYF
TRBV7-9 NA NA CASSRGQETQYF
TRBV29-1 NA NA CSVNGLPPRYYEQYF
TRBV3-1/TRBV3-2 NA NA CASSQQSNQPQHF
TRBV6-1 NA NA CASSEEQGHGYTF
TRBV7-9 TRBD2 NA CASSARTSGGPFSYEQYF
TRBV14 NA NA CASSQDQFRGALEEAFF